The 23 T cell receptor beta chains reported below all come from one sample, sequenced in a study of early T cells in non-severe SARS-CoV-2 infection. TCRdb independently ran MiXCR on the 5' RACE reads; one entry per CDR3 protein. Of 75,000 to 90,000 distinct CDR3 sequences in the sample, about 10% were seen once. The sequences come from whole blood, collected at baseline. The receptors stem from an adult who was a healthcare worker with PCR-confirmed SARS-CoV-2 infection or an uninfected control (not recorded which).

This clonotype was seen only a few times. The rearrangement joins TRBV20-1 to TRBJ2-7; D tentatively reads TRBD1 or TRBD2 (5 bases each). V was trimmed by 1 base and J by 1 base, leaving 11 bases between them. The CDR3 spans 14 residues. Per germline, CDR1 DFQATT and CDR2 SNEGSKA (reference sequence). The CDR3, as DNA: TGCAGTGCTAGAGCCCTCGGGGCGTCCTACGAGCAGTACTTC. This sequence encodes CSARALGASYEQYF.

This clonotype occurred a few times. The CDR3 sequence: CASSFPPLAGEDNEQFF. In DNA form, the CDR3 reads TGTGCCAGCAGTTTCCCCCCCCTAGCGGGAGAGGACAATGAGCAGTTCTTC. The rearrangement uses TRBV28 and TRBJ2-1; 10 bases align to TRBD2. The CDR3 totals 17 residues. Germline-derived CDR1 and CDR2 are MDHEN and SYDVKM. Germline trimming cut 3 bases from V and 5 bases from J; bases unmatched to any gene: 10.

This clonotype was seen repeatedly, ten times or more. The chain's CDR3 is CASSLLQGSPYTDTQYF. In nucleotides, the CDR3 is TGTGCCAGCAGCTTATTACAGGGAAGTCCCTACACAGATACGCAGTATTTT. This chain links TRBV7-2 with TRBJ2-3; maybe TRBD1 (6 bases). Germline CDR1 is SGHTA and CDR2 is FQGNSA. The CDR3 has 17 residues. Deletions cut 2 bases from V and 2 bases from J, with 17 bases between.

The V gene is TRBV19, the J gene TRBJ2-2; 8 bases line up with TRBD1. The germline V gene encodes CDR1 LNHDA and CDR2 SQIVND (reference sequence). V lost 4 bases, J lost 5 bases, and 6 bases stayed unmatched. The CDR3 sequence is 15 residues long. CDR3 coding DNA: TGTGCCAGTAGTACAAGGACAGGGAATACCGGGGAGCTGTTTTTT. Its protein is CASSTRTGNTGELFF. The full variable domain, completed using reference TRBV19 and TRBJ2-2, is DGGITQSPKYLFRKEGQNVTLSCEQNLNHDAMYWYRQDPGQGLRLIYYSQIVNDFQKGDIAEGYSVSREKKESFPLTVTSAQKNPTAFYLCASSTRTGNTGELFFGEGSRLTVL.

This clonotype was counted at least ten times. V is TRBV24-1 and J is TRBJ2-1, with D hard to call. Germline V gives CDR1 KGHDR, CDR2 SFDVKD. The CDR3 spans 14 residues. The V and J ends lost 4 bases and 2 bases respectively, with 8 bases between them. The CDR3 protein is CATSEGLTYNEQFF. The CDR3 coding sequence is TGTGCCACCAGTGAGGGCCTTACCTACAATGAGCAGTTCTTC.

The chain uses TRBV6-1 and TRBJ2-6; 9 positions agree with TRBD2. Germline-derived CDR1 and CDR2 are MNHNS and SASEGT. V lost 10 bases to trimming and J lost 2 bases; unmatched junction nucleotides: 15. The CDR3 spans 18 residues. CDR3: CATTDLAGPPPGANVLTF. CDR3 coding DNA: TGTGCCACCACAGATCTAGCGGGACCACCCCCTGGGGCCAACGTCCTGACTTTC.

This CDR3 is CSARDWGGSNYGYTF. The DNA for the CDR3 is TGCAGTGCTAGAGACTGGGGAGGGAGTAACTATGGCTACACCTTC. The chain is built from TRBV20-1 and TRBJ1-2; D is undetermined. V lost 0 bases and J lost 1, with 12 bases in between. The CDR3 covers 15 residues. The germline V gene has CDR1 DFQATT and CDR2 SNEGSKA (reference sequence).

The CDR3 loop reads CASSLAGGTRELFF. The CDR3 nucleotides are TGTGCCAGCAGTTTAGCGGGAGGAACGAGGGAGCTGTTTTTT. The chain has TRBV5-4 and TRBJ2-2, with 10 positions matching TRBD2. The germline V gene encodes CDR1 SGHNT and CDR2 YYREEE (reference sequence). The length of the CDR3 is 14 residues. J was trimmed by 9 bases and V by 5 bases; bases with no gene match: 7.

This clonotype was recorded a few times. The chain couples TRBV7-9 to TRBJ1-1; no firm D call. This CDR3 is 13 amino acids long. V was trimmed by 5 bases and J by 1 base, leaving 8 bases between them. Germline V gene data show CDR1 as SEHNR and CDR2 as FQNEAQ (reference sequence). DNA for the CDR3: TGTGCCAGCAGCCCCTGGGAGAACACTGAAGCTTTCTTT. It codes for CASSPWENTEAFF.

This clonotype has ten or more counts. The J gene is TRBJ2-4, the V gene TRBV3-1; D gene ambiguous. Trimming stripped 0 bases from V and 13 bases from J, with 13 bases between. The CDR3 extends over 13 amino acids. From germline, CDR1 is LGHDT and CDR2 YNNKEL (reference sequence). CDR3 DNA: TGTGCCAGCAGCCAAGACGAATGGGCTTTACAGTACTTC. Translated, it gives CASSQDEWALQYF.

This clonotype was counted ten times or more. The chain recombines TRBV11-2 with TRBJ2-4; no clear D gene. The V end lost 1 base, the J end lost 0 bases, and 10 bases lay between the germline ends. CDR3 length equals 16 residues. Germline-derived CDR1 and CDR2 are SGHAT and FQNNGV. The CDR3 DNA reads as TGTGCCAGCAGCTTAGTGGGGTTCGGAGCCAAAAACATTCAGTACTTC. It encodes CASSLVGFGAKNIQYF.

This clonotype is hyperexpanded. This sequence joins TRBV28 and TRBJ2-3; 9 bases are a match to TRBD1. Per the germline V gene, CDR1 is MDHEN and CDR2 is SYDVKM. The CDR3 is 13 residues long. The junction had 4 bases not matched to a gene; V was cut back by 4 bases and J by 8 bases. The CDR3 sequence is CASSSPQGATQYF. In nucleotides, the CDR3 is TGTGCCAGCAGTTCTCCACAGGGGGCTACGCAGTATTTT.

This clonotype was recorded a few times. The V gene is TRBV11-3, the J gene TRBJ2-1; the D call may be TRBD1 or TRBD2 (5 bases each). The V and J ends lost 6 bases and 8 bases respectively, with 17 bases between them. Germline V gene data show CDR1 as SGHNT and CDR2 as YENEEA. The CDR3 covers 14 residues. The CDR3 DNA reads TGTGCCAGCAGTACGGGACCAAAAAGCGATGAGCAGTTCTTC. This gives the protein CASSTGPKSDEQFF.

This clonotype was seen repeatedly, ten times or more. The J gene is TRBJ2-3, the V gene TRBV18; 9 bases agree with TRBD2. The V and J ends lost 4 bases and 0 bases, in that order; junction bases with no gene match: 5. CDR1 KGHSH and CDR2 LQKENI come from the germline V gene. The CDR3 sequence is 16 residues long. CDR3: CASSLFSGGSTDTQYF. CDR3 DNA: TGTGCCAGCTCACTCTTCAGCGGGGGGAGCACAGATACGCAGTATTTT.

This clonotype occurred many times. The rearrangement joins TRBV5-4 to TRBJ2-1; TRBD2 agrees at 10 bases. This CDR3 is built from 16 residues. V was clipped by 4 bases and J by 15 bases; unmatched bases: 19. Germline CDR1 is SGHNT and CDR2 is YYREEE (reference sequence). The CDR3 spells CASSLFKREGVPQWFF. Written as DNA, the CDR3 is TGTGCCAGCAGCCTATTTAAGCGGGAGGGGGTCCCTCAGTGGTTCTTC.

This clonotype appeared many times. The chain couples TRBV6-1 to TRBJ2-3; possibly TRBD1 or TRBD2 for D (5 bases each). Germline V gene data show CDR1 as MNHNS and CDR2 as SASEGT. The CDR3 loop spans 14 amino acids. V was clipped by 4 bases and J by 3 bases, with 11 bases between them. CDR3 in amino acids: CASSARGYTDTQYF. CDR3 sequence (DNA): TGTGCCAGCAGTGCCCGGGGCTATACAGATACGCAGTATTTT.

This clonotype was observed at least ten times. The genes are TRBV6-2 or TRBV6-3 and TRBJ2-2; 14 positions agree with TRBD2. This CDR3 is built from 20 residues. CDR1 is MNHEY and CDR2 is SVGEGT in the germline V gene. Trimming at V came to 4 bases and at J to 6 bases, leaving 16 bases not matched to a gene. CDR3 loop: CASSFAVPGLAGEGPGELFF. The CDR3 coding sequence is TGTGCCAGCAGTTTTGCGGTTCCGGGACTAGCGGGAGAAGGGCCCGGGGAGCTGTTTTTT.

This clonotype was seen more than once but under ten times. V usage is TRBV18 and J usage is TRBJ1-5, with 9 bases that match TRBD1. Per germline, CDR1 KGHSH and CDR2 LQKENI. The CDR3 has 19 residues. The junction had 12 bases not matched to a gene; V was cut back by 3 bases and J by 0 bases. The CDR3 spells CASSPFPGQGDYSNQPQHF. DNA for the CDR3: TGTGCCAGCTCACCTTTTCCGGGACAGGGCGATTATAGCAATCAGCCCCAGCATTTT.

This clonotype was seen many times. The chain couples TRBV6-5 to TRBJ2-2; 7 nucleotides agree with TRBD1. The CDR3 covers 13 residues. Losses at the gene ends were 6 bases for V and 8 bases for J; bases not matched to a gene: 6. Germline CDR1 MNHEY, CDR2 SVGAGI. The CDR3 DNA is TGTGCCAGCAGGGCCCCGGGACAGGGGGAGCTGTTTTTT. Amino acids: CASRAPGQGELFF.

The chain uses TRBV5-4 and TRBJ2-5; weak D call: TRBD2 (6 bases). Germline assignment: CDR1 SGHNT and CDR2 YYREEE (reference sequence). The CDR3 is 16 residues long. V was trimmed by 0 bases and J by 2 bases, leaving 14 bases between them. CDR3 DNA sequence: TGTGCCAGCAGCTTGGAGGTCGGGAGACTTCAAGAGACCCAGTACTTC. As protein: CASSLEVGRLQETQYF.

This clonotype was seen many times. The V call is TRBV30, the J call TRBJ2-7; D call uncertain. There are 12 residues in the CDR3. Germline V gives CDR1 GTSNPN, CDR2 SVGIG (reference sequence). Trimming took off 2 bases at V and 1 base at J, with 6 bases between the two ends. CDR3: CAWSWSSYEQYF. CDR3 DNA sequence: TGTGCCTGGAGTTGGAGTTCCTACGAGCAGTACTTC.

This chain connects TRBV5-1 to TRBJ2-1; 14 nucleotides align to TRBD2. The CDR3 covers 20 residues. Germline CDR1 is SGHRS and CDR2 is YFSETQ. The trim removed 7 bases at V and 8 bases at J, leaving 23 bases unmatched. CDR3 sequence: CASGVPSRPGTSGSVDEQFF. The CDR3 DNA reads TGCGCCAGCGGAGTCCCCTCTAGACCCGGGACTAGCGGGAGTGTCGATGAGCAGTTCTTC.

This clonotype came up many times. The chain employs TRBV11-2 and TRBJ2-5; the D call may be TRBD1 or TRBD2 (5 bases each). Deletions cut 5 bases from V and 1 base from J, with 14 bases between. Germline CDR1 SGHAT, CDR2 FQNNGV. The CDR3 is 15 amino acids. CDR3 DNA: TGTGCCAGCAGCCAGGACTGGGGGATCCAAGAGACCCAGTACTTC. This codes for CASSQDWGIQETQYF.